This T cell receptor (beta chain) derives from a study of response to subunit inactivated influenza vaccine. TCRdb re-called the RT-PCR reads with MiXCR, one entry per CDR3 protein. Of 750,000 to 850,000 distinct CDR3 sequences in the sample, approximately 17% were seen once. CDR1 and CDR2 from the germline V gene are SQVTM and ANQGSEA. This CDR3 is 13 amino acids long. The material was PBMCs from blood, obtained more than 4 days after vaccination. The sequence was obtained from a man aged 45-65 years who received an inactivated influenza vaccine. This chain joins TRBV29-1 and TRBJ2-3; TRBD1 matches 7 bases. For the CDR3, the DNA is TGCACCCTAGGGGACAGTAGCACAGATACGCAGTATTTT. Residues: CTLGDSSTDTQYF.